This TCR beta chain comes out of a study of blood T cells in healthy people across ages. Study-wide points: In these data, TCR beta diversity tracked strongly with naive T cell percentage. A roughly linear age-dependent decrease characterized TCR beta diversity per million T cells. CMV status of donors was unknown, possibly confounding expanded clonotype changes.

This clonotype occurred a few times. Its antigen remains unidentified. Primers used in a second PCR of about 7 to 12 cycles were a sample-barcoded 5' primer and a J-beta primer mix. TCRdb independently ran MiXCR on the 5' RACE reads; one entry per CDR3 protein. This sample has roughly 800,000 distinct CDR3 sequences, with roughly 25% found just once. This CDR3 region has 14 residues. Deletions cut 0 bases from V and 16 bases from J, with 19 bases between. The germline gives CDR1 SEHNR, CDR2 FQNEAQ (reference sequence). The sample was also linked to a second study, of T cells of mothers and their children. Turning to that study: Related mother and child pairs showed slightly greater overlap (not significant) than unrelated pairs did.

The V call is TRBV7-9, the J call TRBJ2-1; D is perhaps TRBD2 (5 bases). Specimen: blood. The receptor's source is a boy under 18 in good health. The DNA for the CDR3 is TGTGCCAGCAGCTTAGCGCTAGGACTCAATGAGCTCTTCTTC. This codes for CASSLALGLNELFF.